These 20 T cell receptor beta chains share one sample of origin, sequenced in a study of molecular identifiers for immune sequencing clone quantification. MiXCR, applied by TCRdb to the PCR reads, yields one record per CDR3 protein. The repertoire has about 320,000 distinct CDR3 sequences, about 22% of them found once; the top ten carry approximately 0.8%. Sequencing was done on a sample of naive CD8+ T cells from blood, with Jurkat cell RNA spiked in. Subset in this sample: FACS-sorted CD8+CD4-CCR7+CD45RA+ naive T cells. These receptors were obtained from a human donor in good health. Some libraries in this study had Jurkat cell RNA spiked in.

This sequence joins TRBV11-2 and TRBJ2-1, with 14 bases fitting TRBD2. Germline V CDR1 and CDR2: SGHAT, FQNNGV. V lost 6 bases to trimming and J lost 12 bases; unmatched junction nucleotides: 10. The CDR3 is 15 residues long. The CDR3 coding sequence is TGTGCCAGCAGTAAACCGGGACTAGCGGGAGTAATGCAGTTCTTC. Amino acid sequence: CASSKPGLAGVMQFF.

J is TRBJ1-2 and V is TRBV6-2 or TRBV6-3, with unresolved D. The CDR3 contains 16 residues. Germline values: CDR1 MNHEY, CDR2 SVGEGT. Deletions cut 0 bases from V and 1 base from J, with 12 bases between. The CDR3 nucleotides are TGTGCCAGCAGTTACTCTCCCAGATCAAGTAACTATGGCTACACCTTC. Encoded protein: CASSYSPRSSNYGYTF.

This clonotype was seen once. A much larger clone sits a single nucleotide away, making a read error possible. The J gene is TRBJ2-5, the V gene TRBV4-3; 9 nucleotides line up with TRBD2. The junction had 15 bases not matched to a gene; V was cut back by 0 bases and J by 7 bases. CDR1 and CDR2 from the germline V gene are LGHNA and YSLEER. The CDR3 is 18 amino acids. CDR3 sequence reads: CASSQDCRLLAGYGTQYF. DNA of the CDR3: TGCGCCAGCAGCCAAGATTGCCGGTTGCTAGCGGGGTACGGGACCCAGTACTTC.

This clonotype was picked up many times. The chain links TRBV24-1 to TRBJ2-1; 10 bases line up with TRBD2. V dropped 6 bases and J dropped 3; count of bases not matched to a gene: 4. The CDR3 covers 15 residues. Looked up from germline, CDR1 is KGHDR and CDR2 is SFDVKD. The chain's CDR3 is CATSFTSGIYNEQFF. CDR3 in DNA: TGTGCCACCAGTTTTACTAGCGGGATCTACAATGAGCAGTTCTTC.

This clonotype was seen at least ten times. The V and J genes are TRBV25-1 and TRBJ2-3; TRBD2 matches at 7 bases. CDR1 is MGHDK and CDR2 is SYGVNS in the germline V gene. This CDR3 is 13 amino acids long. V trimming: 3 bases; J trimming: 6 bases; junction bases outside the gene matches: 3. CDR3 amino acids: CASSEPLADTQYF. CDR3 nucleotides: TGTGCCAGCAGTGAGCCACTAGCGGATACGCAGTATTTT.

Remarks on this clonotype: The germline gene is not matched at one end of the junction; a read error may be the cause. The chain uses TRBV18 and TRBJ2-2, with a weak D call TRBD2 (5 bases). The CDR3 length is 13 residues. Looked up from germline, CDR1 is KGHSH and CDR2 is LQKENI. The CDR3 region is CASSPVGSGELSF. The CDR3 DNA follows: TGTGCCAGCTCACCAGTAGGATCCGGGGAGCTGTCTTTT.

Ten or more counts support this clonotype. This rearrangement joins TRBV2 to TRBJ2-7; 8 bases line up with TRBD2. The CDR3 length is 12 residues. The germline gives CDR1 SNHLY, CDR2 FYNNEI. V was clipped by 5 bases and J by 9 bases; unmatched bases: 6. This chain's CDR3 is CASSTGREGQYF. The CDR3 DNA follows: TGTGCCAGCAGTACCGGACGGGAGGGGCAGTACTTC.

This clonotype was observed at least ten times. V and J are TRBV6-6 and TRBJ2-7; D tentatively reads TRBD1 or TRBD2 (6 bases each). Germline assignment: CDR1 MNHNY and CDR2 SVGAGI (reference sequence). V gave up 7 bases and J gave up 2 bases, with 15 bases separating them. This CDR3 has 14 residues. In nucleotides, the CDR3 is TGTGCCAGCACCCCCACTCGGGGGCCCTACGAGCAGTACTTC. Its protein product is CASTPTRGPYEQYF.

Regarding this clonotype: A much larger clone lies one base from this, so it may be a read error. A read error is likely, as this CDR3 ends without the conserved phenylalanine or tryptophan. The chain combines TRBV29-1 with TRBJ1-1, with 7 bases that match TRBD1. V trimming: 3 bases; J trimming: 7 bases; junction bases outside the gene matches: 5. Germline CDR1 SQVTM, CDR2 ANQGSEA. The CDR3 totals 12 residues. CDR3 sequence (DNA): TGCAGCGTTGACGGCAGGGGGTATGAAGCTTTCCTT. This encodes CSVDGRGYEAFL.

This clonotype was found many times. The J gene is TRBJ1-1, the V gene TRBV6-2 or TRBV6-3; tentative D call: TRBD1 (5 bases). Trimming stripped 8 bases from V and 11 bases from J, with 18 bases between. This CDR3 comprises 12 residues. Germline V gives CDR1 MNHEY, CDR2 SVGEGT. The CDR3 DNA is TGTGCCAGCCGCCATACTCGGGACTCGGCTTTCTTT. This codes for CASRHTRDSAFF.

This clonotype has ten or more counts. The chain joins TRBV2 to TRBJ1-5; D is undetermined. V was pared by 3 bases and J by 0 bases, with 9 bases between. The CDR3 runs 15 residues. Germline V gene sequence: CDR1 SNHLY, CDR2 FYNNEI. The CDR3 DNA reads TGTGCCAGCAGTGACTCGATCTATAGCAATCAGCCCCAGCATTTT. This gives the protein CASSDSIYSNQPQHF.

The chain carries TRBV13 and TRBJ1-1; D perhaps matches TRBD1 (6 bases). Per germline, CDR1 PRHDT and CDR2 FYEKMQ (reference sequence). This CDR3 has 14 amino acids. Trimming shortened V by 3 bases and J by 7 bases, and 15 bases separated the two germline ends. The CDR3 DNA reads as TGTGCCAGCAGCTTGGAAGGGGGGCGGGTTGAAGCTTTCTTT. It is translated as CASSLEGGRVEAFF.

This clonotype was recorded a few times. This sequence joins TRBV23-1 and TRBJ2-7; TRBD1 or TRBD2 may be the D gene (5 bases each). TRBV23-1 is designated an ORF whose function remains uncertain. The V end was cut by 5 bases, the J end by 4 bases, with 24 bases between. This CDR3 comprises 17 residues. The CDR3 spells CASSTPPEVKEGYEQYF. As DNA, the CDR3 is TGCGCCAGCAGTACACCCCCCGAGGTGAAAGAGGGGTACGAGCAGTACTTC.

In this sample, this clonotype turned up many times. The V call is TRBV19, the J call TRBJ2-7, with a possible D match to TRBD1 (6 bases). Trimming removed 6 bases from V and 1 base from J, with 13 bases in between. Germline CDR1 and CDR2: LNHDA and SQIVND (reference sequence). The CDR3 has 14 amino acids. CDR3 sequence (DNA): TGTGCCAGTAGCCCAGGGACATCTTCCTACGAGCAGTACTTC. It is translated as CASSPGTSSYEQYF.

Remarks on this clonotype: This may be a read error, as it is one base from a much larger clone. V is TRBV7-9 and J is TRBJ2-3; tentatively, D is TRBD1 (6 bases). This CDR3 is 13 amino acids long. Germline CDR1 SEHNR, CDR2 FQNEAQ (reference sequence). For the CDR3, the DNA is TGTGCCACTTGGACAGAAAGCACAGATACGCAGTGTTTT. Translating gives CATWTESTDTQCF.

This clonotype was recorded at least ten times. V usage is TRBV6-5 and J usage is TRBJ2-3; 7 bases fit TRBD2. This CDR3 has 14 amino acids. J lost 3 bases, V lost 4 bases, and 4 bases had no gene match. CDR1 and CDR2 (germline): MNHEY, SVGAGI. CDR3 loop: CASSFAGETDTQYF. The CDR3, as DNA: TGTGCCAGCAGTTTCGCGGGAGAGACAGATACGCAGTATTTT.

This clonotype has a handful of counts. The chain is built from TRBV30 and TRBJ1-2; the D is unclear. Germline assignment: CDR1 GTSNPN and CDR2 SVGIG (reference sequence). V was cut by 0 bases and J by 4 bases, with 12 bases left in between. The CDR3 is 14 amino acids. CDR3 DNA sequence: TGTGCCTGGAGTGTATTTGGTTTCGGCTATGGCTACACCTTC. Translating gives CAWSVFGFGYGYTF.

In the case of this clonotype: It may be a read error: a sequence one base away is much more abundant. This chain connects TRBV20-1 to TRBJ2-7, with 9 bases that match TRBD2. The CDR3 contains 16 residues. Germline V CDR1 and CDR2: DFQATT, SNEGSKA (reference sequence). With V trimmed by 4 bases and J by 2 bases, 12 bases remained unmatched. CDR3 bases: TGCAGTGCTAAGGTGTTGTCGAGGACTAGCGCCTACGAGCAGTACTTC. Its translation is CSAKVLSRTSAYEQYF.

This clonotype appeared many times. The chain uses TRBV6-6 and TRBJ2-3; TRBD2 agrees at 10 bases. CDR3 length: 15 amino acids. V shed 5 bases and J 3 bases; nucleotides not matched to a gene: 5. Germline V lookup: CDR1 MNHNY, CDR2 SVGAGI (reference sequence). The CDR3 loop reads CASSTGLAVTDTQYF. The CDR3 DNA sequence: TGTGCCAGCAGTACCGGACTAGCGGTTACAGATACGCAGTATTTT.

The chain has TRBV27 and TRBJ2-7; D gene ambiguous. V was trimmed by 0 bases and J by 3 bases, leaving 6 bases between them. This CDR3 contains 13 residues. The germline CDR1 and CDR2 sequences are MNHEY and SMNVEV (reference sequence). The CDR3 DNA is TGTGCCAGCAGTTTATCGCTCCGCTACGAGCAGTACTTC. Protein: CASSLSLRYEQYF.